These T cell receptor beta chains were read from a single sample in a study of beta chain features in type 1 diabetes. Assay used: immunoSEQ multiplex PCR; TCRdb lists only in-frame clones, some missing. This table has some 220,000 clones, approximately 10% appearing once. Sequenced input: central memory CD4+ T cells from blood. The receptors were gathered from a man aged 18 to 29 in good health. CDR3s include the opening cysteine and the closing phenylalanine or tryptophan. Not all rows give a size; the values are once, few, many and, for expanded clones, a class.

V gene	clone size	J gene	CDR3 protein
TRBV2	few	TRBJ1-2	CASSERDWGYTF
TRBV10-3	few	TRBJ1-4	CAIFDRENEKLFF
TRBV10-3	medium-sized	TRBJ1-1	CAISESQENTEAFF
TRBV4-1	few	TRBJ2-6	CASSQAGQGTYGANVLTF
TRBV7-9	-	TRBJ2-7	CASSSLLTGVHEEQYF
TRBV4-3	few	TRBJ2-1	CASSQEFDNEQFF
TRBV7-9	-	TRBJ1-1	CASSLEMVSQAFF
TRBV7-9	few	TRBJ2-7	CASSLGLAGSYEQYF
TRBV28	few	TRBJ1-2	CASSLTNPTATF
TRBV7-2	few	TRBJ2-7	CASSLSPYSSYEQYF
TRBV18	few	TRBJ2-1	CASSVSLASLNEQFF
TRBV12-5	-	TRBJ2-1	CASGLVRGVYNEQFF
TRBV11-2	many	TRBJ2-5	CASSLALAGETQYF
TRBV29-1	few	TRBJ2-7	CSVRRGGTSYEQYF
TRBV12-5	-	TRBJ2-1	CASGLVQGLHNEQFF
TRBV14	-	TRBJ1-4	CASSQVSSEKLFF
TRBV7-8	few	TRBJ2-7	CASSLAGIHYEQYF
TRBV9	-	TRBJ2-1	CASSVGSNNEQFF
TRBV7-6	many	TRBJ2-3	CASSATSGLTDTQYF
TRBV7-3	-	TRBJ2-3	CASSLSGDTQYF
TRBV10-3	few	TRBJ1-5	CAISDQIGNQPQHF
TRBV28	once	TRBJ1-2	CASSLWGNYGYTF
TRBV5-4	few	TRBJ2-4	CASSPEVAGKNIQYF
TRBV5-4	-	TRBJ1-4	CASSERGQGAEKLFF
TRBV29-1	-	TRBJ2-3	CSVEGGAGDTQYF
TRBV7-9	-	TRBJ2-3	CASSLEVDTQYF
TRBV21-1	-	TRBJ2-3	CASSKPKELSRSTDTQYF
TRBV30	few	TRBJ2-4	CAYNLAKNIQYF
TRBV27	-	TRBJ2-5	CASSLFGRIQETQYF
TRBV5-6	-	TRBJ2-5	CASSLEGAETQYF
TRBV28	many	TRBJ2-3	CASSALDGSQYF
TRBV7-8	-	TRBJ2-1	CASSLTPGLADWSQFF
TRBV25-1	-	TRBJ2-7	CASSIGVAGIYEQYF